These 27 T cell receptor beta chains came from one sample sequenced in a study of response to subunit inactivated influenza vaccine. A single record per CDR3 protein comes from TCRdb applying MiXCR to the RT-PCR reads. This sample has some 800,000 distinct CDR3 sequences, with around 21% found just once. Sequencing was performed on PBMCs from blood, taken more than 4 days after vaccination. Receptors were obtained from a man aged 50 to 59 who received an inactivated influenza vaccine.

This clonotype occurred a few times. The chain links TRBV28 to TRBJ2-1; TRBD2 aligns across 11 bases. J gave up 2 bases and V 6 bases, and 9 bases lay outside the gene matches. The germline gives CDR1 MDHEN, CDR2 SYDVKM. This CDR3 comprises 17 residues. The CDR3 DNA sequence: TGTGCCAGCAGGACCTTAACTAGCGGGAGAGCCTACAATGAGCAGTTCTTC. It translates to CASRTLTSGRAYNEQFF.

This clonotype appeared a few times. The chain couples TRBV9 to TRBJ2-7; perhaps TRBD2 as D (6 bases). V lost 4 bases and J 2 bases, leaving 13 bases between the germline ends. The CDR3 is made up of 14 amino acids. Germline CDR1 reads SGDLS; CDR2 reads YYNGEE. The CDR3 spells CASSRTGTPYEQYF. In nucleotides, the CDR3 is TGTGCCAGCAGCCGGACCGGGACTCCCTACGAGCAGTACTTC.

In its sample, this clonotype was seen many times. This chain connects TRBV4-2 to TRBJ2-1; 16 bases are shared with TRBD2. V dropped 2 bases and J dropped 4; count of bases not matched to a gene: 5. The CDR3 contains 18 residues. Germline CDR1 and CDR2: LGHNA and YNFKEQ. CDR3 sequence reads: CASSQSGLAGGPYNEQFF. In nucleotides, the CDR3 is TGTGCCAGCAGCCAATCGGGACTAGCGGGAGGGCCTTACAATGAGCAGTTCTTC.

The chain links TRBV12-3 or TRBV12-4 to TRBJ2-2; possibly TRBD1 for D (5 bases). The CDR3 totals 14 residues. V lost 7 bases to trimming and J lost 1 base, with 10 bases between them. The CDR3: CASTLDRNTGELFF. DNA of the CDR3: TGTGCCAGCACCCTCGACAGGAACACCGGGGAGCTGTTTTTT.

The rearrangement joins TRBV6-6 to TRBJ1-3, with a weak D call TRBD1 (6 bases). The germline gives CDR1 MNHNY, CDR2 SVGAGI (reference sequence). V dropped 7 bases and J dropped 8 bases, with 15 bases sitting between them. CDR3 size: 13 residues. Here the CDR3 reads CASIRGARDTIYF. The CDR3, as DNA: TGTGCCAGCATTCGGGGGGCACGAGACACCATATATTTT.

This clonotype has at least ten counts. The CDR3 region is CSARVSNQPQHF. DNA for the CDR3: TGCAGTGCTAGAGTAAGCAATCAGCCCCAGCATTTT. The chain employs TRBV20-1 and TRBJ1-5; D remains ambiguous. V was trimmed by 1 base and J by 1 base, leaving 2 bases between them. The CDR3 spans 12 residues. Per germline, CDR1 DFQATT and CDR2 SNEGSKA (reference sequence).

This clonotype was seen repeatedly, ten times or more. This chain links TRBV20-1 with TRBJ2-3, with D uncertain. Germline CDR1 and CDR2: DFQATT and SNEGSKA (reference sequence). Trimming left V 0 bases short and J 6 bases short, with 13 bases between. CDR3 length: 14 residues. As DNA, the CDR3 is TGCAGTGCTAGAGAGGCCCTAGTGGCCGATACGCAGTATTTT. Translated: CSAREALVADTQYF.

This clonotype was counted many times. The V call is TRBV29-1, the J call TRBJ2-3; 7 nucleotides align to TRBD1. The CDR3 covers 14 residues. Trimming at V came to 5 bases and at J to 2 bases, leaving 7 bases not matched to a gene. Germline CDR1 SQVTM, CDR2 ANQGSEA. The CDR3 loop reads CSVRDRSFTDTQYF. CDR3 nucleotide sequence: TGCAGCGTTCGGGACAGATCTTTCACAGATACGCAGTATTTT.

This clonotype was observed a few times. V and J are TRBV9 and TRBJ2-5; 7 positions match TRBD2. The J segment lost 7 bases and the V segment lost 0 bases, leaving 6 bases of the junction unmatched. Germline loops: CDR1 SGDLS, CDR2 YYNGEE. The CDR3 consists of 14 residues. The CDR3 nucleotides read TGTGCCAGCAGCGTAGGCGGGGGACTCGGGACCCAGTACTTC. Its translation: CASSVGGGLGTQYF.

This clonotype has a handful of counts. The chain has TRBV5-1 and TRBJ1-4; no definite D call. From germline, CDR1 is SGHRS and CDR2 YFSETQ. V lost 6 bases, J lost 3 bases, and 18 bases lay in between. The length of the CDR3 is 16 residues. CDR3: CASIPSPRPANEKLFF. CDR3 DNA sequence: TGCGCCAGCATCCCCTCACCCAGGCCAGCTAATGAAAAACTGTTTTTT. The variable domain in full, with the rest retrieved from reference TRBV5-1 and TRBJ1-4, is KAGVTQTPRYLIKTRGQQVTLSCSPISGHRSVSWYQQTPGQGLQFLFEYFSETQRNKGNFPGRFSGRQFSNSRSEMNVSTLELGDSALYLCASIPSPRPANEKLFFGSGTQLSVL.

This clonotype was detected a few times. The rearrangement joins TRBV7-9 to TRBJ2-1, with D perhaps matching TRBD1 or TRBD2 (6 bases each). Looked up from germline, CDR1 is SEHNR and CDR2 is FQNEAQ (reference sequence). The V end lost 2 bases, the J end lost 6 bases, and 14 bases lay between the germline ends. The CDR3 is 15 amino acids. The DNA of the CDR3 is TGTGCCAGCAGCTTAAGGGGGGCGTCGATCAATGAGCAGTTCTTC. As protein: CASSLRGASINEQFF.

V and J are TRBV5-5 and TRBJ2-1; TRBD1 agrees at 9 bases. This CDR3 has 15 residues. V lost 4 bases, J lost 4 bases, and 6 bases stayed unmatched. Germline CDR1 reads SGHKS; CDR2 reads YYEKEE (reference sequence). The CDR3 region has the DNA TGTGCCAGCAGCACCGGACAGGGGACTTACAATGAGCAGTTCTTC. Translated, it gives CASSTGQGTYNEQFF.

CDR3 DNA: TGTGCCATCAGTGAGCGCGGAGGGCCGGGGAATGAGCAGTTCTTC. This sequence encodes CAISERGGPGNEQFF. The chain links TRBV10-3 to TRBJ2-1, with D possibly matching TRBD2 (6 bases). Per germline, CDR1 ENHRY and CDR2 SYGVKD. The ends were cut back, 2 bases at V and 7 bases at J, with 15 bases in the middle. The CDR3 runs 15 residues.

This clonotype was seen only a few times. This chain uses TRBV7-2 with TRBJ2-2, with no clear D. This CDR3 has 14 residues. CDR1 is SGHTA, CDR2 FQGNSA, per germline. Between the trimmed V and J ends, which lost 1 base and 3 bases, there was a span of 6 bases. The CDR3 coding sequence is TGTGCCAGCAGCTTAGATATTTACACCGGGGAGCTGTTTTTT. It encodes CASSLDIYTGELFF.

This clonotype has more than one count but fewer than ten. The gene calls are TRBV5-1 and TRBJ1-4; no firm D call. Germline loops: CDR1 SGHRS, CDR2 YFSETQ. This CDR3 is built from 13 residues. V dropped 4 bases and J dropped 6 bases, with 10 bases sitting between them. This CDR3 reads CASSEEGDEKLFF. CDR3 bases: TGCGCCAGCAGCGAGGAGGGAGATGAAAAACTGTTTTTT.

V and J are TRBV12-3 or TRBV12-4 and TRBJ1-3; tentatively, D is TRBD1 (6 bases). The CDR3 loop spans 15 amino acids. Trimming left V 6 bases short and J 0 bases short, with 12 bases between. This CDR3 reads CASSQQGYSGNTIYF. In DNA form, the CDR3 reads TGTGCCAGCAGCCAGCAGGGGTACTCTGGAAACACCATATATTTT.

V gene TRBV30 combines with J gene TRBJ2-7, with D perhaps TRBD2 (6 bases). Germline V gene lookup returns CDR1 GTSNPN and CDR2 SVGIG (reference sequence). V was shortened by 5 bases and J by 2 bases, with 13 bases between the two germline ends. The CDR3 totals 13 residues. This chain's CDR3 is CAWAEGNPYEQYF. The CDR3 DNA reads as TGTGCCTGGGCGGAGGGGAACCCCTACGAGCAGTACTTC.

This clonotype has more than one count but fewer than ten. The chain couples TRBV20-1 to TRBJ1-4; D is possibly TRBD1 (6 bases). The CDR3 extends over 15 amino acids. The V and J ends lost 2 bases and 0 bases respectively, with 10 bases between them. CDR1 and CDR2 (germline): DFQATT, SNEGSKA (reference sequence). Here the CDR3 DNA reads TGCAGTGCTAGAAGGACAGCAGCAACTAATGAAAAACTGTTTTTT. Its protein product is CSARRTAATNEKLFF.

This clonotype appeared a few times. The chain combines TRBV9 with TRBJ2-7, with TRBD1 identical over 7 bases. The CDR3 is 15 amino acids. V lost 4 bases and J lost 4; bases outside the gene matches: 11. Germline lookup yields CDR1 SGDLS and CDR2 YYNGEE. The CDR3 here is CASSPRAGGDYEQYF. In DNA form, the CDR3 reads TGTGCCAGCAGCCCTCGCGCAGGGGGAGATTACGAGCAGTACTTC.

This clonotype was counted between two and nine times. The CDR3: CASSLLPMVGGEQFF. Written as DNA, the CDR3 is TGTGCCAGCAGCTTATTACCCATGGTTGGCGGAGAGCAGTTCTTC. The rearrangement joins TRBV7-8 to TRBJ2-1; D is undetermined. V shed 2 bases and J shed 10 bases, with 18 bases lying between them. CDR3 length: 15 amino acids. Germline V CDR1 and CDR2: SGHVS, FQNEAQ.

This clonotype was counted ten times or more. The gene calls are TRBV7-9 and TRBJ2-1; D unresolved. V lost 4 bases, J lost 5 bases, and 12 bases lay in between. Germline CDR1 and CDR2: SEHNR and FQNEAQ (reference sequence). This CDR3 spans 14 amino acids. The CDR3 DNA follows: TGTGCCAGCAGCTCAAAACGAACCCACAATGAGCAGTTCTTC. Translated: CASSSKRTHNEQFF. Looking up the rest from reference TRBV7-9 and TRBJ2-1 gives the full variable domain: DTGVSQNPRHKITKRGQNVTFRCDPISEHNRLYWYRQTLGQGPEFLTYFQNEAQLEKSRLLSDRFSAERPKGSFSTLEIQRTEQGDSAMYLCASSSKRTHNEQFFGPGTRLTVL.

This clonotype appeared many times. The CDR3 region is CASSTRDSSYEQYF. For the CDR3, the DNA is TGTGCCAGCAGTACGAGGGACAGCTCCTACGAGCAGTACTTC. V usage is TRBV27 and J usage is TRBJ2-7, with 7 nucleotides matching TRBD1. The CDR3 is 14 amino acids. Trimming cost V 5 bases and J 0 bases; bases outside gene matches: 4. CDR1 is MNHEY and CDR2 is SMNVEV in the germline V gene (reference sequence).

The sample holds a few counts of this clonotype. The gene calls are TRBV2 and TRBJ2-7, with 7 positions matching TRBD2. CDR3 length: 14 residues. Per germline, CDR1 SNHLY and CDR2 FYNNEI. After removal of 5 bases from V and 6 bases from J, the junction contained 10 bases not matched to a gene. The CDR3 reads CASSFYGTGGEQYF. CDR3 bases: TGTGCCAGCAGTTTTTACGGCACGGGGGGCGAGCAGTACTTC.

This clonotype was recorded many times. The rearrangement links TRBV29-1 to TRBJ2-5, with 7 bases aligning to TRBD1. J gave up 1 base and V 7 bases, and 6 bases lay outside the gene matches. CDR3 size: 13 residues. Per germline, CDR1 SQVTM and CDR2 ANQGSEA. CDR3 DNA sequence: TGCAGCGCCATGGACAGGCTCCAAGAGACCCAGTACTTC. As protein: CSAMDRLQETQYF.

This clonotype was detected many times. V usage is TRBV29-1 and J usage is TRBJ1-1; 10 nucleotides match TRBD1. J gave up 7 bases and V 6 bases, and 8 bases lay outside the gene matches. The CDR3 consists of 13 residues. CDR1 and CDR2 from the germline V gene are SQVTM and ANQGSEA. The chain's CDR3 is CSVARQGANEAFF. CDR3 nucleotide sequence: TGCAGCGTGGCCCGACAGGGGGCTAATGAAGCTTTCTTT.

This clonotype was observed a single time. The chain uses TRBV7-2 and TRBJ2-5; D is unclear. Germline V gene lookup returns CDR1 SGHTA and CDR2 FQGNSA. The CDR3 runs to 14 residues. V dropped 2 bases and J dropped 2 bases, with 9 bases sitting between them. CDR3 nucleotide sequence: TGTGCCAGCAGCTTACGTTACTTACAAGAGACCCAGTACTTC. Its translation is CASSLRYLQETQYF.

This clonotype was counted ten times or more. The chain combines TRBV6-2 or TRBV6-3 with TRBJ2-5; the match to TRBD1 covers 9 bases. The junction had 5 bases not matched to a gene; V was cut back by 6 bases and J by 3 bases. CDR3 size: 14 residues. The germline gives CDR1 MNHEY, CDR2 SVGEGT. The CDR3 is CASRPGQGKETQYF. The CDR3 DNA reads TGTGCCAGCAGACCGGGACAGGGCAAAGAGACCCAGTACTTC.